This T cell receptor (beta chain) was captured by sequencing in a study of identical twins. The V gene's germline CDR1 is MNHNS and CDR2 SASEGT. This CDR3 has 13 amino acids. V was pared by 8 bases and J by 7 bases, with 14 bases between. In the case of this clonotype: Its antigen remains unidentified.

The study, taken as a whole, reports: The abundant beta clonotypes from cord blood had fewer insertions, and memory repertoires had none of this. Analyses of zero insertions could be partly confounded by invariant MAIT and iNKT cells.

The cDNA had a unique molecular identifier and a template-switch universal primer site. A single record per CDR3 protein comes from TCRdb applying MiXCR to the 5' RACE reads. Of fewer than 500,000 distinct CDR3 sequences listed, about 13% are singletons. This same sample was also part of a study on yellow fever vaccine responses in identical twins. Turning to that study: Twins showed a vaccine T cell response that reportedly seemed partly convergent, partly personalized.

Sample: CD4+ T cells sorted from blood. The chain carries TRBV6-1 and TRBJ2-2; D might be TRBD1 (5 bases). The clonotype originates from a young woman in good health. This chain's CDR3 is CASPEVRGGELFF. In nucleotides, the CDR3 is TGTGCCAGCCCTGAAGTTAGGGGCGGGGAGCTGTTTTTT.